Detailed here is one T cell receptor (beta chain). Its antigen is still unknown. Primers for the PCR totalled 60 Vbeta and 13 Jbeta. The method was immunoSEQ multiplex PCR; TCRdb's version includes in-frame clones alone and lacks a portion of them. The sample lists around 150,000 clones; around three quarters were seen once. The entry originates in a study of cytomegalovirus exposure and HLA in healthy donors. General observations from the study: Among TCR beta chains of equal frequency, HLA-associated ones were more clonally expanded in a later analysis. Among TCR beta chains, those listed as cytomegalovirus-associated numbered over 150.

Trimming took 5 bases from V and 6 from J; bases not matched to a gene: 5. Germline V lookup: CDR1 SGHNT, CDR2 YYREEE (reference sequence). CDR3 length equals 13 residues. Specimen: PBMCs. V gene TRBV5-4 combines with J gene TRBJ2-4; 7 nucleotides line up with TRBD2. The sequence derives from a woman aged 40 to 50 in good health and CMV-seronegative. CDR3 bases: TGTGCCAGCAGGGGGGGGAACGGAAACATTCAGTACTTC. Translation: CASRGGNGNIQYF. Full variable domain (outside the CDR3, taken from reference TRBV5-4 and TRBJ2-4): ETGVTQSPTHLIKTRGQQVTLRCSSQSGHNTVSWYQQALGQGPQFIFQYYREEENGRGNFPPRFSGLQFPNYSSELNVNALELDDSALYLCASRGGNGNIQYFGAGTRLSVL.